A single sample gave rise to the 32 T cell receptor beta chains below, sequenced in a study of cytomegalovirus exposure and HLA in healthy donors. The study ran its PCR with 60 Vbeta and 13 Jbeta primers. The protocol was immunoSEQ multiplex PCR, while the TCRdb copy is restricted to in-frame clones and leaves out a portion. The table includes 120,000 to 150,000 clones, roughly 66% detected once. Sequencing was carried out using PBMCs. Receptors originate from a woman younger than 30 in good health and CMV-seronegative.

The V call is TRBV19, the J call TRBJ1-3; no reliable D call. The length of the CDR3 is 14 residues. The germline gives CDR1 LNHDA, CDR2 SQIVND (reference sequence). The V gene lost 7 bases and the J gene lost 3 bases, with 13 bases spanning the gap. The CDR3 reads CASNVGRGGNTIYF. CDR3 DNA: TGTGCCAGTAATGTGGGGAGAGGTGGAAACACCATATATTTT.

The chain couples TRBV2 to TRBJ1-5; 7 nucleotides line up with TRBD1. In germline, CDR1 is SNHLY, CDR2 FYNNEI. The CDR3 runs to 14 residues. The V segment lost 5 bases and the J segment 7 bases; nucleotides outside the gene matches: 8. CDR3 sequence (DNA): TGTGCCAGCAGTTTCTCGACAGGGAGGCAGCCCCAGCATTTT. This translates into CASSFSTGRQPQHF.

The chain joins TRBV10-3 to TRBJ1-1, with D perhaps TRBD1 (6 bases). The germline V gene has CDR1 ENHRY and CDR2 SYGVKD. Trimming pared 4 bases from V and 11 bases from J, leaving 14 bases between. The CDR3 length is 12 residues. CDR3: CAISATGFLAFF. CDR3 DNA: TGTGCCATCAGTGCCACAGGGTTTCTGGCTTTCTTT.

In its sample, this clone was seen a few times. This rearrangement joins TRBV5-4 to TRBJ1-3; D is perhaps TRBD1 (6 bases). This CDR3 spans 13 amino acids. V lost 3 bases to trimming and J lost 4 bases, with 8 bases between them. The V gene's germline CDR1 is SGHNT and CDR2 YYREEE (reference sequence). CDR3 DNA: TGTGCCAGCAGCTACGACAGGGGAAACACCATATATTTT. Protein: CASSYDRGNTIYF.

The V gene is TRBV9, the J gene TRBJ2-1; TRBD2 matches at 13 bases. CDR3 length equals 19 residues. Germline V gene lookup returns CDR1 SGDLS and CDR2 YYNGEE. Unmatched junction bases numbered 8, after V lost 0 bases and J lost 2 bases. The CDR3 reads CASSVARSGTSGTYNEQFF. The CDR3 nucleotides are TGTGCCAGCAGCGTAGCCCGGTCCGGGACTAGCGGGACCTACAATGAGCAGTTCTTC.

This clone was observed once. CDR3 sequence reads: CASSSSGNGYTF. The CDR3 DNA reads as TGTGCCAGCAGCTCATCGGGGAATGGCTACACCTTC. The V call is TRBV28, the J call TRBJ1-2; D is uncertain. V lost 6 bases, J lost 6 bases, and 11 bases lay in between. Per germline, CDR1 MDHEN and CDR2 SYDVKM. This CDR3 is 12 amino acids long.

Here the CDR3 reads CASTTLGAVGGYTF. The CDR3 DNA sequence: TGTGCCAGCACCACCCTAGGAGCCGTTGGGGGCTACACCTTC. The chain links TRBV28 to TRBJ1-2; D remains unclear. This CDR3 has 14 amino acids. V lost 7 bases and J 8 bases, leaving 20 bases between the germline ends. CDR1 MDHEN and CDR2 SYDVKM come from the germline V gene.

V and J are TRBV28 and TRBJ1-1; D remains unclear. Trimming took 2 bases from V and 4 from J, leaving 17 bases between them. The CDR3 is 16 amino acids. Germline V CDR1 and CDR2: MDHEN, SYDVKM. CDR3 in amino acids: CASSLLEAAGSTEAFF. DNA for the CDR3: TGTGCCAGCAGTTTACTCGAGGCGGCCGGGAGCACTGAAGCTTTCTTT. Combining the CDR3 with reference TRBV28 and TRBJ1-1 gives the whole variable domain DVKVTQSSRYLVKRTGEKVFLECVQDMDHENMFWYRQDPGLGLRLIYFSYDVKMKEKGDIPEGYSVSREKKERFSLILESASTNQTSMYLCASSLLEAAGSTEAFFGQGTRLTVV.

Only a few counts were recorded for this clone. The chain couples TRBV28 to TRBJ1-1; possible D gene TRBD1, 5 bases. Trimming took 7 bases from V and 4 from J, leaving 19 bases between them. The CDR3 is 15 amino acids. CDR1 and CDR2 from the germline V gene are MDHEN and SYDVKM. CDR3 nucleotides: TGTGCCAGCACCGTTTCCGCGGGGGTCGGCACTGAAGCTTTCTTT. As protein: CASTVSAGVGTEAFF.

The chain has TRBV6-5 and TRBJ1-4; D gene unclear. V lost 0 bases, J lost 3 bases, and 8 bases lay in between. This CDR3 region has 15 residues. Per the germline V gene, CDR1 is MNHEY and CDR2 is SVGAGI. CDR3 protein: CASSYSRYSNEKLFF. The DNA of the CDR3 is TGTGCCAGCAGTTACTCCCGGTACTCTAATGAAAAACTGTTTTTT.

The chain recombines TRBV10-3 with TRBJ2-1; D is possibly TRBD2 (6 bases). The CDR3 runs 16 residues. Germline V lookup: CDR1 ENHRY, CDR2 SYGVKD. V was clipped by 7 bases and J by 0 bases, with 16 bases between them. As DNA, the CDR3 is TGTGCCATCACCCCGGGACTCCCGAGCTCCTACAATGAGCAGTTCTTC. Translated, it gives CAITPGLPSSYNEQFF.

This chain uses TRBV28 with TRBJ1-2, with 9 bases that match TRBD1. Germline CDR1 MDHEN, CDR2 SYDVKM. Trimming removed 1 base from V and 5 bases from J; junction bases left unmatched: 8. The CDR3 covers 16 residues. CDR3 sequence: CASSLFAGQGAYGYTF. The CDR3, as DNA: TGTGCCAGCAGTTTATTCGCGGGACAGGGAGCGTATGGCTACACCTTC.

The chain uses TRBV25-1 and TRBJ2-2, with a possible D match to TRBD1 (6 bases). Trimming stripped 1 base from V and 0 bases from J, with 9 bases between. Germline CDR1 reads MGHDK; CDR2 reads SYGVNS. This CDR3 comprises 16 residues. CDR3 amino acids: CASSEWDTPNTGELFF. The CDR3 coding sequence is TGTGCCAGCAGTGAATGGGACACCCCGAACACCGGGGAGCTGTTTTTT.

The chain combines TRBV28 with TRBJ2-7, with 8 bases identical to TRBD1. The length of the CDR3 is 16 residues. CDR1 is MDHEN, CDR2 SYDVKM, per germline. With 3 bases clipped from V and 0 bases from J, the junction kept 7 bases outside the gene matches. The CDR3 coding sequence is TGTGCCAGCAGTTTTGACAGGACAGGGAGCTCCTACGAGCAGTACTTC. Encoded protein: CASSFDRTGSSYEQYF.

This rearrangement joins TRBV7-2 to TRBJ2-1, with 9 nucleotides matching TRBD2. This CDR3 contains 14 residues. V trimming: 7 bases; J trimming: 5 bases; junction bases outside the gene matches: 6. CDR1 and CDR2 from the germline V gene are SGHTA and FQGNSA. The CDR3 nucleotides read TGTGCCAGCACGCTCGGACTAGCGCACAATGAGCAGTTCTTC. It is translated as CASTLGLAHNEQFF. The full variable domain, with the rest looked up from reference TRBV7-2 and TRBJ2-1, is GAGVSQSPSNKVTEKGKDVELRCDPISGHTALYWYRQSLGQGLEFLIYFQGNSAPDKSGLPSDRFSAERTGGSVSTLTIQRTQQEDSAVYLCASTLGLAHNEQFFGPGTRLTVL.

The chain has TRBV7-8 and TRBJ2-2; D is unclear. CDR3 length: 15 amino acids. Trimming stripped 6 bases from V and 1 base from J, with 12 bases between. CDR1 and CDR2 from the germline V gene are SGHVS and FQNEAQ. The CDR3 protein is CASRMVGWNTGELFF. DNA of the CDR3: TGTGCCAGCAGGATGGTGGGCTGGAACACCGGGGAGCTGTTTTTT.

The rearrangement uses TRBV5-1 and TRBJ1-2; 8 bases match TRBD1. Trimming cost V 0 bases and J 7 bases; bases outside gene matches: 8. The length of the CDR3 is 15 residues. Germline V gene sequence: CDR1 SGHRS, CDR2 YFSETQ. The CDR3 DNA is TGCGCCAGCAGCTTGGATACAGGGGGGCCAGGTGGCTACACCTTC. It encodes CASSLDTGGPGGYTF.

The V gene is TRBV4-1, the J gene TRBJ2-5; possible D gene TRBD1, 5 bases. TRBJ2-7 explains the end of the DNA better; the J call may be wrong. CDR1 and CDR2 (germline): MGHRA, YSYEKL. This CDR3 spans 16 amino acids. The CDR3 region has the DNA TGCGCCAGCAGCCAAGTTAGGGGAACACTCTCCTACGAGCAGTACTTC. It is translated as CASSQVRGTLSYEQYF.

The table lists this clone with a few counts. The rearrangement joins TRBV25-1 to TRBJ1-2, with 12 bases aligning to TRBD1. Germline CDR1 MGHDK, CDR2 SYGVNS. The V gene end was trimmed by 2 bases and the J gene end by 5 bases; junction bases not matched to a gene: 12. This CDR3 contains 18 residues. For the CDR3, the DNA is TGTGCCAGCAGTGAACCGGGACAGGGGGCAATAGATCGTTATGGCTACACCTTC. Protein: CASSEPGQGAIDRYGYTF.

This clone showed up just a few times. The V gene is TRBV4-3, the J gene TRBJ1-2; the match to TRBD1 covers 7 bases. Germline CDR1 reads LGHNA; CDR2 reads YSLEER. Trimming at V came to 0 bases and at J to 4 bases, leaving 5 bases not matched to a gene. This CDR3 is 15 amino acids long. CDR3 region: CASSQDSGGTYGYTF. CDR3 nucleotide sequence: TGCGCCAGCAGCCAAGATTCAGGGGGGACCTATGGCTACACCTTC.

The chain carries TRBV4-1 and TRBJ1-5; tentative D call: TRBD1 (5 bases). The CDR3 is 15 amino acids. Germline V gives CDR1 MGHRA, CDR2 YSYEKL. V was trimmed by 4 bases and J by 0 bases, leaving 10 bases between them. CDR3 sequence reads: CASSPRQISNQPQHF. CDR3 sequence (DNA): TGCGCCAGCAGCCCCAGACAGATTAGCAATCAGCCCCAGCATTTT.

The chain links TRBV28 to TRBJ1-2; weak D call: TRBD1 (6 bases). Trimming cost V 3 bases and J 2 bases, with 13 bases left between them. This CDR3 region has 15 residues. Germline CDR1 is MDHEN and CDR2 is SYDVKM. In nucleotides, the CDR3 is TGTGCCAGCAGTTTGAGTGGGGGCAGAAACTATGGCTACACCTTC. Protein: CASSLSGGRNYGYTF.

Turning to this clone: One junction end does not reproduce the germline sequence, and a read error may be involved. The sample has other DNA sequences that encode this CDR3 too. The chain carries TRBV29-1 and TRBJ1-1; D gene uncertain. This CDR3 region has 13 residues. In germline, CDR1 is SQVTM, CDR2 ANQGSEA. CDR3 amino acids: CSVVPLRGSEAFF. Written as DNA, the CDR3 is TGCAGCGTTGTCCCCCTGAGAGGGTCTGAAGCCTTCTTT.

The CDR3 sequence is CASSELGRAGELFF. The CDR3, as DNA: TGTGCCAGCAGTGAATTGGGCAGGGCGGGGGAGCTGTTTTTT. The rearrangement joins TRBV25-1 to TRBJ2-2; D possibly corresponds to TRBD1 (5 bases). The CDR3 has 14 residues. Germline V gene lookup returns CDR1 MGHDK and CDR2 SYGVNS. With 1 base removed from V and 8 bases from J, the gap between germline ends came to 11 bases.

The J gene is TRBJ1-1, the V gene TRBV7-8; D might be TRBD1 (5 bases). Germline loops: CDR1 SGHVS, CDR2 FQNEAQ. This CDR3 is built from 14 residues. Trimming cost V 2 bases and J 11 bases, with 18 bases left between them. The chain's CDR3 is CASSLPIRGNGAFF. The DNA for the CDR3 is TGTGCCAGCAGCTTACCCATAAGGGGCAACGGGGCTTTCTTT. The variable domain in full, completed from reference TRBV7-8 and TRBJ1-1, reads GAGVSQSPRYKVAKRGQDVALRCDPISGHVSLFWYQQALGQGPEFLTYFQNEAQLDKSGLPSDRFFAERPEGSVSTLKIQRTQQEDSAVYLCASSLPIRGNGAFFGQGTRLTVV.

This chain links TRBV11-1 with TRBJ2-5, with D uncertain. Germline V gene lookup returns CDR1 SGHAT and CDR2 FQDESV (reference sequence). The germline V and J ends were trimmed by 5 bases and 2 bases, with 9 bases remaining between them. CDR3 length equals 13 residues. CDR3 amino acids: CASSVHIQETQYF. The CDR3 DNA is TGTGCCAGCAGCGTCCACATTCAAGAGACCCAGTACTTC.

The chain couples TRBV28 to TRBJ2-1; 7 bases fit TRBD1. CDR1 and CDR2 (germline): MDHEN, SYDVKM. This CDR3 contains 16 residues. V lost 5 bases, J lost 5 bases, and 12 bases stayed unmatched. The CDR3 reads CASSPPRQGLNNEQFF. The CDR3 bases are TGTGCCAGCAGTCCACCTCGACAGGGTTTGAACAATGAGCAGTTCTTC.

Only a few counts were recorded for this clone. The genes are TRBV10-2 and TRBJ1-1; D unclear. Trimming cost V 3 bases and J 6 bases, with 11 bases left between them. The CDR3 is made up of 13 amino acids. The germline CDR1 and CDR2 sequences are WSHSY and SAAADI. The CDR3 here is CASSDRAQAEAFF. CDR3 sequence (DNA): TGCGCCAGCAGTGACCGCGCCCAGGCTGAAGCTTTCTTT.

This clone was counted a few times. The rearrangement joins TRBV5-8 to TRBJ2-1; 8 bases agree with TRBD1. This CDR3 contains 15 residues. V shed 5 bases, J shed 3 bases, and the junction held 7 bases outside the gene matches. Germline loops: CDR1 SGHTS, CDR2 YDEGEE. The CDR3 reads CASSQGTGIYNEQFF. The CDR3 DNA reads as TGTGCCAGCAGTCAAGGGACAGGAATCTACAATGAGCAGTTCTTC.

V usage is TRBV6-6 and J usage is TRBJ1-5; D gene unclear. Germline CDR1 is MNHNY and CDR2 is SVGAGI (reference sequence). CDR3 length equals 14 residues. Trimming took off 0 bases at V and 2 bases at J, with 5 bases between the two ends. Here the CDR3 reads CASSYSFGNQPQHF. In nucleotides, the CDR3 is TGTGCCAGCAGTTACTCGTTCGGCAATCAGCCCCAGCATTTT.

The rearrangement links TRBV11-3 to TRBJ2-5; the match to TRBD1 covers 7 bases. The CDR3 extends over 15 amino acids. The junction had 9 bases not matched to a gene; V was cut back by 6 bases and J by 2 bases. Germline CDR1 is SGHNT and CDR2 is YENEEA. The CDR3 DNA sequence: TGTGCCAGCAGGCGTACAGGGGATTCACAAGAGACCCAGTACTTC. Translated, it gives CASRRTGDSQETQYF.

The CDR3 reads CASSPWDRGGTEAFF. Here the CDR3 DNA reads TGTGCCAGCAGCCCATGGGACAGGGGTGGGACTGAAGCTTTCTTT. J is TRBJ1-1 and V is TRBV7-9; 10 nucleotides agree with TRBD1. The CDR3 has 15 residues. Germline assignment: CDR1 SEHNR and CDR2 FQNEAQ (reference sequence). J gave up 5 bases and V 5 bases, and 8 bases lay outside the gene matches.